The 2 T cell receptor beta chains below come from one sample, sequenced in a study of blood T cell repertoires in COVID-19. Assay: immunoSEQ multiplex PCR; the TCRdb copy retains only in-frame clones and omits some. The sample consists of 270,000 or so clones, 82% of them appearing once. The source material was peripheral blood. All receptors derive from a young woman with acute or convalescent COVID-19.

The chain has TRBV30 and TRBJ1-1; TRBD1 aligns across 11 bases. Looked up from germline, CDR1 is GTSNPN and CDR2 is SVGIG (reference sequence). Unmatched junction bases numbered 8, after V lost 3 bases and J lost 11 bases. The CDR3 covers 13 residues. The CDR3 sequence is CAWRPGQGDFAFF. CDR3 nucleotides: TGTGCCTGGAGGCCGGGACAGGGGGATTTTGCTTTCTTT.

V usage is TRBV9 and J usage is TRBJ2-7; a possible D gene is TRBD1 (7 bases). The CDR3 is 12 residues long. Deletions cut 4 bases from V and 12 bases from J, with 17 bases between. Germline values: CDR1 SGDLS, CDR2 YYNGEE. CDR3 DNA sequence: TGTGCCAGCAGCTCGATCACAGGGGAGGTGTACTTC. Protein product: CASSSITGEVYF.